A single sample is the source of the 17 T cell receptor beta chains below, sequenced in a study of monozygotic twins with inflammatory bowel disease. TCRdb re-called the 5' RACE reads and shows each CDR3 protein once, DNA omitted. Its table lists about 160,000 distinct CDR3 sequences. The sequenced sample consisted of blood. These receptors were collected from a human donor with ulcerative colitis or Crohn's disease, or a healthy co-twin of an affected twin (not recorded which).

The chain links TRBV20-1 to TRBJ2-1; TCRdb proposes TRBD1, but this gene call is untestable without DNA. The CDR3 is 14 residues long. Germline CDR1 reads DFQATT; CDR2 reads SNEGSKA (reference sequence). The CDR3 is CSATPGRGDNEQFF.

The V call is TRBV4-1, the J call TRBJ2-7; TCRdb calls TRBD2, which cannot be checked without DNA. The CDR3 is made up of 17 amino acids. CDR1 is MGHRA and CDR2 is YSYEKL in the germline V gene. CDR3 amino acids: CASSPMGSGGILNEQYF.

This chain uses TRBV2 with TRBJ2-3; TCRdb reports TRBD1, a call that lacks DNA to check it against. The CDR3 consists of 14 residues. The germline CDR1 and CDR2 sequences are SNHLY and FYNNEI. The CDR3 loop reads CASKKLGRTDTQYF.

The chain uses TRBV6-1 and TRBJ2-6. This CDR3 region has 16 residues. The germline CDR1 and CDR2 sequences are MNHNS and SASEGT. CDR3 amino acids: CASSRQLDSGANVLTF.

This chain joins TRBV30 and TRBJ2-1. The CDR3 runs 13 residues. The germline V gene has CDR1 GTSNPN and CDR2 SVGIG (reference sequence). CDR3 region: CAWSAYSYNEQFF.

The CDR3 reads CATSDPRQETQYF. V gene TRBV24-1 combines with J gene TRBJ2-5; with no DNA, the TCRdb D assignment of TRBD2 cannot be verified. The CDR3 contains 13 residues. CDR1 and CDR2 from the germline V gene are KGHDR and SFDVKD.

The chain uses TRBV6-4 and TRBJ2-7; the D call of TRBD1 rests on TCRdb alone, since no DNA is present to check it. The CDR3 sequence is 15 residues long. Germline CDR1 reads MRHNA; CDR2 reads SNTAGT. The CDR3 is CASSDSRTAVYEQYF.

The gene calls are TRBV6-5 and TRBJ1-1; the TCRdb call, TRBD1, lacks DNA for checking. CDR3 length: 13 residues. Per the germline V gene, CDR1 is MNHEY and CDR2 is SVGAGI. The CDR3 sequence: CASRGAGNTEAFF.

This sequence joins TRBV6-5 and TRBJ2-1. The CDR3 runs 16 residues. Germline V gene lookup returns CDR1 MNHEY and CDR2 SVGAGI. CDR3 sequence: CASSYSSAVSYNEQFF.

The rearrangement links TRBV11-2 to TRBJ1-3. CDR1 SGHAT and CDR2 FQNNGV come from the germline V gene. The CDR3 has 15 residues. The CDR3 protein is CASSLERRLGNTIYF. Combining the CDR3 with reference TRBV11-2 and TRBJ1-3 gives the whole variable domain EAGVAQSPRYKIIEKRQSVAFWCNPISGHATLYWYQQILGQGPKLLIQFQNNGVVDDSQLPKDRFSAERLKGVDSTLKIQPAKLEDSAVYLCASSLERRLGNTIYFGEGSWLTVV.

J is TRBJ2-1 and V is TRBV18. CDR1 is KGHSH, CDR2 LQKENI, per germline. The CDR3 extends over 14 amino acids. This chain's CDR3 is CASSPPAGTNEQFF.

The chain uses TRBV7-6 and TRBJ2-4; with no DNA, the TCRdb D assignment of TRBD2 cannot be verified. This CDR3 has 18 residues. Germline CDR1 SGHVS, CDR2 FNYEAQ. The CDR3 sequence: CASQNPGLPGLAKNIQYF.

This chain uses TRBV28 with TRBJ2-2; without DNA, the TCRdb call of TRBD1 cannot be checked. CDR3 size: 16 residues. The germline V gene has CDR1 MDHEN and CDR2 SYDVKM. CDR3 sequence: CASSSPTGRGTGELFF.

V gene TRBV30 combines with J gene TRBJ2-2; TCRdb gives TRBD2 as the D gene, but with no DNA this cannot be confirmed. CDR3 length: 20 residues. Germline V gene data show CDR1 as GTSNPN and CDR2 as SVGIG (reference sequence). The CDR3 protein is CAWSVLAGALTADRNRELFF.

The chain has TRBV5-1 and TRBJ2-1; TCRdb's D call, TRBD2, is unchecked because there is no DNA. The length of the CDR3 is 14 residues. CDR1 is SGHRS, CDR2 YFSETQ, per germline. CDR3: CASSWRLAGNEQFF.

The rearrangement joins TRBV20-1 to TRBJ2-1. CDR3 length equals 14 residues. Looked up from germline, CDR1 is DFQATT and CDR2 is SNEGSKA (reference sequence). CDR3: CSAPSESSYNEQFF.

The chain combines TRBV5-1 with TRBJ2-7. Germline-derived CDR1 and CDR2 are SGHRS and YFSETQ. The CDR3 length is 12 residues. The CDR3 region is CASSLEDYEQYF.